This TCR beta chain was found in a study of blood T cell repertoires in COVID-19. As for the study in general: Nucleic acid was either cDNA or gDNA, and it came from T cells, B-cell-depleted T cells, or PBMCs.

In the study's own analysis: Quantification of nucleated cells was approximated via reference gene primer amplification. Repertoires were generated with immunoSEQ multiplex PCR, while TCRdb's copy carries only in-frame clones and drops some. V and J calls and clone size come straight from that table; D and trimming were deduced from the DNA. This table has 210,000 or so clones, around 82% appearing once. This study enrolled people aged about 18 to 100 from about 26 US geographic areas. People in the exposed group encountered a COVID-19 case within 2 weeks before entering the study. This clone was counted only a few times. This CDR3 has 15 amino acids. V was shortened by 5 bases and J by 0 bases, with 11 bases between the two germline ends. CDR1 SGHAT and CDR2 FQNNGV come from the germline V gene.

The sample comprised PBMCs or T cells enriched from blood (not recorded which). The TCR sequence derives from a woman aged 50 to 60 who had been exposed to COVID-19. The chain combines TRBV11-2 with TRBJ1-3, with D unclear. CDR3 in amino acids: CASSRGSSSGNTIYF. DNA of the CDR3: TGTGCCAGCAGCCGTGGGAGTTCCTCTGGAAACACCATATATTTT.